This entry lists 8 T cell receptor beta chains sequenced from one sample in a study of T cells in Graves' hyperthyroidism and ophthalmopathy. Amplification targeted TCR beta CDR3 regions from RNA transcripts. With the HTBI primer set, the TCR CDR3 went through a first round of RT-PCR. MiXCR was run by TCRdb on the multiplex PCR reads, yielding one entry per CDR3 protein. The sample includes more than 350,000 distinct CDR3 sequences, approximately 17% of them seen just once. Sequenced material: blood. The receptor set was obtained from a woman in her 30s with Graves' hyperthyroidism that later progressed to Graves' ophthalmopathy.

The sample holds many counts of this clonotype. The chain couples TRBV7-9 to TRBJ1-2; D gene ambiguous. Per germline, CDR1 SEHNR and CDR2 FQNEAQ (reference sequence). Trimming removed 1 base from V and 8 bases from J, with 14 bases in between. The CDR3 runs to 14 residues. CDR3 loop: CASSLVAFSYGYTF. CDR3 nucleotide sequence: TGTGCCAGCAGCTTAGTAGCGTTTTCGTACGGCTACACCTTC.

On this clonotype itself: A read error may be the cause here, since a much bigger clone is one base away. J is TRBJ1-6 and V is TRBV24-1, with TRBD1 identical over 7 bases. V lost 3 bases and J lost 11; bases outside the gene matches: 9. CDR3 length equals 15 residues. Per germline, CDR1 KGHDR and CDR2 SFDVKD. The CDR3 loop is CATSDEPGQNPPLHF. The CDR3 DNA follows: TGTGCCACCAGTGATGAACCGGGACAGAATCCACCCCTCCACTTT.

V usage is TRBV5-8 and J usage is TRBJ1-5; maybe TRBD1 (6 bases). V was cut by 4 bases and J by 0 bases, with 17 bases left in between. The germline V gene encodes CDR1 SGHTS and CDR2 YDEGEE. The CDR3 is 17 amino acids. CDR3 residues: CASSPGTHTFSNQPQHF. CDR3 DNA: TGTGCCAGCAGCCCAGGGACACATACTTTTAGCAATCAGCCCCAGCATTTT.

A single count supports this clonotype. CDR3 nucleotides: TGTGCCAGTAGTATTGGGGAACACGGGAATCAGCCCCAGCATTTT. It yields the protein CASSIGEHGNQPQHF. The chain recombines TRBV19 with TRBJ1-5; D gene uncertain. The CDR3 totals 15 residues. Germline V gene sequence: CDR1 LNHDA, CDR2 SQIVND (reference sequence). V lost 3 bases to trimming and J lost 4 bases, with 13 bases between them.

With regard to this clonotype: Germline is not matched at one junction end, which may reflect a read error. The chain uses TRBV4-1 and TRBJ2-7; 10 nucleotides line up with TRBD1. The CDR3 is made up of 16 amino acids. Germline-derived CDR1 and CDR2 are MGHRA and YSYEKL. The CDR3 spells CASSQELETGGREQYF. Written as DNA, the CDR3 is TGTGCCAGCAGCCAAGAGCTCGAGACAGGGGGCCGCGAGCAGTACTTC.

CDR3 loop: CASSYSRGLSTEAFF. The DNA of the CDR3 is TGTGCCAGCAGTTACTCACGGGGGCTGAGTACTGAAGCTTTCTTT. The rearrangement joins TRBV6-5 to TRBJ1-1; D is possibly TRBD1 (6 bases). Germline-derived CDR1 and CDR2 are MNHEY and SVGAGI. The V end lost 0 bases, the J end lost 5 bases, and 13 bases lay between the germline ends. The CDR3 sequence is 15 residues long.

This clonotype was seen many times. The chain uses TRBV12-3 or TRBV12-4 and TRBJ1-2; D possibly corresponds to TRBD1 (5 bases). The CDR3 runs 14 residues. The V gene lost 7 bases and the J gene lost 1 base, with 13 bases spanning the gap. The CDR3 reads CASTQGARNYGYTF. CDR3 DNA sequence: TGTGCCAGCACCCAGGGAGCCCGTAACTATGGCTACACCTTC.

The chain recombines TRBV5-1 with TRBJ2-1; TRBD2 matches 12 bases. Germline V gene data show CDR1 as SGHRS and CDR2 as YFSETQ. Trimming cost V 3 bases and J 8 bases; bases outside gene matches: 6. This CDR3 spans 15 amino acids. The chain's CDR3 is CASSSRLAGVYEQFF. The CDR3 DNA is TGCGCCAGCAGCTCGCGACTAGCGGGAGTATATGAGCAGTTCTTC.